This entry lists 8 T cell receptor beta chains sequenced from one sample in a study of blood T cell repertoires in COVID-19. Using immunoSEQ multiplex PCR, the repertoire was profiled, and TCRdb retains in-frame clones only, with some absent. Of approximately 200,000 clones detected, 85% to 90% appear once; the ten largest clones hold about 2.5%. What was sequenced was peripheral blood. These receptors were taken from a man between 25 and 39 years old with COVID-19, enrolled during active disease.

The gene calls are TRBV11-2 and TRBJ1-5; no reliable D call. Germline V gene data show CDR1 as SGHAT and CDR2 as FQNNGV. V lost 5 bases and J 2 bases, leaving 10 bases between the germline ends. The CDR3 loop spans 14 amino acids. CDR3 DNA: TGTGCCAGCAGCCCTTCTTCCGGCAATCAGCCCCAGCATTTT. This translates into CASSPSSGNQPQHF.

The genes are TRBV5-1 and TRBJ2-2, with 8 bases that match TRBD1. This CDR3 spans 16 amino acids. Germline V gives CDR1 SGHRS, CDR2 YFSETQ. J lost 5 bases, V lost 1 base, and 7 bases had no gene match. The CDR3: CASSLHSDRGTGELFF. The DNA of the CDR3 is TGCGCCAGCAGCTTGCATTCTGACAGGGGTACCGGGGAGCTGTTTTTT. Supplemented by reference TRBV5-1 and TRBJ2-2, the full variable domain reads KAGVTQTPRYLIKTRGQQVTLSCSPISGHRSVSWYQQTPGQGLQFLFEYFSETQRNKGNFPGRFSGRQFSNSRSEMNVSTLELGDSALYLCASSLHSDRGTGELFFGEGSRLTVL.

This rearrangement joins TRBV19 to TRBJ2-1; weak D call: TRBD2 (7 bases). Germline lookup yields CDR1 LNHDA and CDR2 SQIVND (reference sequence). This CDR3 has 14 residues. Trimming stripped 3 bases from V and 8 bases from J, with 14 bases between. The CDR3: CASSMWQGRDEQFF. The CDR3 nucleotides are TGTGCCAGTAGTATGTGGCAGGGGAGGGATGAGCAGTTCTTC.

The genes are TRBV12-5 and TRBJ1-1; TRBD1 matches at 8 bases. The V segment lost 2 bases and the J segment 12 bases; nucleotides outside the gene matches: 11. Germline V gene sequence: CDR1 LGHNT, CDR2 FRNRAP. The CDR3 extends over 14 amino acids. This chain's CDR3 is CASGLTPIGRGPFF. In DNA, the CDR3 is TGTGCTAGTGGTTTGACGCCGATCGGCAGGGGGCCTTTCTTT.

J is TRBJ1-1 and V is TRBV28, with D hard to call. This CDR3 contains 14 residues. Germline V gene data show CDR1 as MDHEN and CDR2 as SYDVKM. V lost 0 bases and J lost 0, with 5 bases in between. The CDR3 nucleotides are TGTGCCAGCAGTTTATGGGCGGTGAACACTGAAGCTTTCTTT. Amino acid sequence: CASSLWAVNTEAFF.

The chain uses TRBV7-8 and TRBJ2-5; TRBD1 is a possible D gene (6 bases). V was cut by 5 bases and J by 0 bases, with 31 bases left in between. Germline-derived CDR1 and CDR2 are SGHVS and FQNEAQ. The CDR3 spans 21 residues. The CDR3 region has the DNA TGTGCCAGCAGCCGAGAGCGTCCAGGGGCACTAGATAACATGTACCAAGAGACCCAGTACTTC. This gives the protein CASSRERPGALDNMYQETQYF.

The V gene is TRBV7-2, the J gene TRBJ2-5; possibly TRBD1 for D (7 bases). Trimming removed 2 bases at V and 3 bases at J, with 16 bases between. Germline CDR1 and CDR2: SGHTA and FQGNSA. The CDR3 sequence is 16 residues long. The CDR3 sequence is CASSLRGLAIKETQYF. CDR3 coding DNA: TGTGCCAGCAGCTTAAGGGGGCTAGCGATTAAAGAGACCCAGTACTTC.

The chain employs TRBV27 and TRBJ2-3, with a weak D call TRBD1 (6 bases). CDR3 length: 16 residues. Trimming shortened V by 0 bases and J by 1 base, and 11 bases separated the two germline ends. The germline gives CDR1 MNHEY, CDR2 SMNVEV (reference sequence). The CDR3 DNA is TGTGCCAGCAGTTTATCGGCGAACAGGGGCACAGATACGCAGTATTTT. Amino acid sequence: CASSLSANRGTDTQYF.